What follows is one T cell receptor beta chain and its context. Its target is unknown. Primers for the PCR totalled 60 Vbeta and 13 Jbeta. Using immunoSEQ multiplex PCR, the repertoire was profiled, and TCRdb retains in-frame clones only, with some absent. The sample includes under 250,000 clones, roughly 78% of them seen just once. The CDR3 runs 15 residues. V dropped 0 bases and J dropped 6; count of bases not matched to a gene: 1. CDR1 is SGHRS, CDR2 YFSETQ, per germline. This specimen belongs to a study of cytomegalovirus exposure and HLA in healthy donors. Study observations and caveats: Some V segments, including TRBV6-2 and TRBV6-3, were excluded as indistinguishable. Prior analysis indicated that the majority of TCR beta V segments exhibited productivity approximately 90% or approximately 30% of the time. The authors enumerated some 170 TCR beta chains as linked to cytomegalovirus.

The clonotype comes from a boy between 10 and 17 years old in good health and CMV-seronegative. Sequenced material: PBMCs. V gene TRBV5-1 combines with J gene TRBJ2-3, with 13 bases that match TRBD2. The CDR3 DNA reads TGCGCCAGCAGCTTGGGACTAGCGGGGGGTGATACGCAGTATTTT. As protein: CASSLGLAGGDTQYF.